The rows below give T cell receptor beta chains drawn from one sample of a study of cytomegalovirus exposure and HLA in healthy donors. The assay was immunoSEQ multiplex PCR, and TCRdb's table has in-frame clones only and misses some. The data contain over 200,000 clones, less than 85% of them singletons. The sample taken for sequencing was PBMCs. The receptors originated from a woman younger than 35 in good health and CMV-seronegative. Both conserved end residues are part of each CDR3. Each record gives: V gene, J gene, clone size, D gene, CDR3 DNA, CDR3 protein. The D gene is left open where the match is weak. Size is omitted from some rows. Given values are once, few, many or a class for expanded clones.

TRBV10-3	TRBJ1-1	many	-	TGTGCCATCAGGGACAGCCTGAACACTGAAGCTTTCTTT	CAIRDSLNTEAFF
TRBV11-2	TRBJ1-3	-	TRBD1	TGTGCCAGCAGCCGGGACAGCAGATCCTCTGGAAACACCATATATTTT	CASSRDSRSSGNTIYF
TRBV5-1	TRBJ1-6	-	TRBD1	TGCGCCAGCAGCTTGGTGGGCAGGGGGTCCTATAATTCACCCCTCCACTTT	CASSLVGRGSYNSPLHF
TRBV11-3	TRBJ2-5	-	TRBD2	TGTGCCAGCAGCCGGGGACTAGCGGGAGAGACCCAGTACTTC	CASSRGLAGETQYF
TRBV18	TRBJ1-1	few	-	TGTGCCAGCTCACCCAGTGGTGGTTTTGAAGCTTTCTTT	CASSPSGGFEAFF
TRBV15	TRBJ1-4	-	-	TGTGCCACCAGCAGAAGGTCTGGGATAGAAAAACTGTTTTTT	CATSRRSGIEKLFF
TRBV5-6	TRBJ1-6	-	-	TGTGCCAGCAGCTTAGGGGGGTTAAATTCACCCCTCCACTTT	CASSLGGLNSPLHF
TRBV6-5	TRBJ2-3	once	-	TGTGCCAGCAGTTACCAGGGGCTTTACACAGATACGCAGTATTTT	CASSYQGLYTDTQYF
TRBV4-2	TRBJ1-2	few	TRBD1	TGTGCCAGCGGGAGGACAGGGGCCTATGGCTACACCTTC	CASGRTGAYGYTF
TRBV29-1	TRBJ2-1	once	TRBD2	TGCAGCGTACCCACTAGCGGGAGTTACAATGAGCAGTTCTTC	CSVPTSGSYNEQFF
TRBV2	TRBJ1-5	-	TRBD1	TGTGCCAGCAGTTCCCGGGACAGGTTGAATCAGCCCCAGCATTTT	CASSSRDRLNQPQHF
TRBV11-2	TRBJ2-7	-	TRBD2	TGTGCCAGCAGCTCAAATAGCGGGAGGTCCTACGAGCAGTACTTC	CASSSNSGRSYEQYF
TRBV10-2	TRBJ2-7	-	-	TGCGCCAGCAGTGATCTCCTCTACGAGCAGTACTTC	CASSDLLYEQYF
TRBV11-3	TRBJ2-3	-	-	TGTGCCAGCAGCTTAACCCCCGCGGCAGGAACAGATACGCAGTATTTT	CASSLTPAAGTDTQYF
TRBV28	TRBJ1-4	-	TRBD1	TGTGCCAGCAGCCGACAGGGTGGGGGTAATGAAAAACTGTTTTTT	CASSRQGGGNEKLFF
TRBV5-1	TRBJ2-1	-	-	TGCGCCAGCAGCTTGGCCGGCCTTGGGGCAGGGGCTCACAATGAGCAGTTCTTC	CASSLAGLGAGAHNEQFF
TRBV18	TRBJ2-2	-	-	TGTGCCAGCTCACCACGGGAAGGCACCGGGGAGCTGTTTTTT	CASSPREGTGELFF
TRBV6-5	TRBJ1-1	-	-	TGTGCCAGCAGTCTCGGACGGGAGAACACTGAAGCTTTCTTT	CASSLGRENTEAFF
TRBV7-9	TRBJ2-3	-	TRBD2	TGTGCCAGCAGCTTAGTGTTAGCGGGATCCACAGATACGCAGTATTTT	CASSLVLAGSTDTQYF
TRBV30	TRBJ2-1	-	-	TGTGCCTGGAGTGGGCTTCTAGCTCTGGCGTACAATGAGCAGTTCTTC	CAWSGLLALAYNEQFF
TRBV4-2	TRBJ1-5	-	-	TGTGCCAGCAGCCAAGAGAGCCAGTATAGCAATCAGCCCCAGCATTTT	CASSQESQYSNQPQHF
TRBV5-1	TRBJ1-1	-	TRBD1	TGCGCCAGCAGCGTAGAGCCGCAGGGGGATGCTTCGAGGGCTTTCTTT	CASSVEPQGDASRAFF
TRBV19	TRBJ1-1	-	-	TGTGCCAGTAGCATGGGGCCAGGAACCTACACTGAAGCTTTCTTT	CASSMGPGTYTEAFF
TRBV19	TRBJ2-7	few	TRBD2	TGTGCCAGTAGTATACTAGCGGGTGACTACGAGCAGTACTTC	CASSILAGDYEQYF
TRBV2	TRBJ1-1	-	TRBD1	TGTGCCAGCAGGGGACAGGGCGGAACTGAAGCTTTCTTT	CASRGQGGTEAFF
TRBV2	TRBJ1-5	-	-	TGTGCCAGCAGTGTGGACAATCAGCCCCAGCATTTT	CASSVDNQPQHF
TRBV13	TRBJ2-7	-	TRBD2	TGTGCCAGCAGCTCCGCGGGGGGATCCACTTCCTACGAGCAGTACTTC	CASSSAGGSTSYEQYF
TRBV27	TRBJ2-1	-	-	TGTGCCAGCAGTTTTTCGGGACCTCCTACATGGGAGCAGTTCTTC	CASSFSGPPTWEQFF